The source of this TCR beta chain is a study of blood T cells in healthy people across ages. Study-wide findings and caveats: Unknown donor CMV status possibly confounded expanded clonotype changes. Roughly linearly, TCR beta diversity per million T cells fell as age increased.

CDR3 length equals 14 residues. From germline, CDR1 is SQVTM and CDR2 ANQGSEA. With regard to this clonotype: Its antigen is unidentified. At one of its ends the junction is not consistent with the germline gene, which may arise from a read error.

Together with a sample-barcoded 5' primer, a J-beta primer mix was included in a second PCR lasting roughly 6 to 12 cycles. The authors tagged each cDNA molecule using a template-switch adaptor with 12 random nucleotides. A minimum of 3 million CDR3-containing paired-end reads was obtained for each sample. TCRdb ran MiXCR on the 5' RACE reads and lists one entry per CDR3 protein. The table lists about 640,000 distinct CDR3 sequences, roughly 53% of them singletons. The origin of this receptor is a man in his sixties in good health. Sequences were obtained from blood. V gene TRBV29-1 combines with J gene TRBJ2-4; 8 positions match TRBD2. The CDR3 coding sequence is TGCAGCGCGTCGGGGGGGCGTGAGTGGGAGACCCAGAACTTC. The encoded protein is CSASGGREWETQNF.